This T cell receptor (beta chain) was sequenced for a study of graft-versus-host responses after intestinal transplantation (dated by TCRdb to the early 2020s). Describing the broader study: The transplants that recipients received were multivisceral, liver-intestinal, or isolated intestinal. Every recipient was given anti-thymocyte globulin induction, then maintenance tacrolimus and steroids for 2 to 4 years. After intestinal transplantation, graft-versus-host and host-versus-graft alloreactive T cell clones in the graft, circulation and bone marrow were tracked using bulk TCR-beta CDR3 sequencing. Alloreactive clones were identified by sequencing pre-transplant mixed lymphocyte reaction products and comparing them with unstimulated pre-transplant donor and recipient T cells. Of the 20 to 25 intestinal transplant recipients enrolled in the cohort, one of whom was a retransplant, a few patients without pretransplant specimens were excluded. Donor T cell macrochimerism was defined as a peak of at least 4% donor T cells among recipient peripheral blood mononuclear cells. Rather than being sequenced by the commercial service, samples from a few later patients were sequenced in-house on an Illumina MiSeq and processed with MiXCR. The study at large found these results: Early after transplant, declines in HvG clones were associated with peak levels of circulating GvH clones. The relatively low number and heterogeneity of intestinal transplant patients limited the conclusions. In the allografts of patients with donor T cell macrochimerism, GvH to HvG T cell clonal ratios were high. GvH clones turned up in recipient bone marrow, with some appearing earlier in ileal mucosa or blood, a pattern consistent with an intestinal mucosal origin.

Interpreted using the paper, the time point label stands for: cells obtained before transplantation from donor or recipient. CD3+CD4+ and CD3+CD8+ populations were FACS-sorted from unstimulated pre-transplant donor and recipient cells taken from spleen or lymph nodes. In the case of this clone: Its target antigen remains unknown. Per-base quality was not reported, and no clone a single base away is much larger than it.

The CDR3 numbers 16 residues from cysteine through phenylalanine. This entry keeps only the CDR3 DNA: 48 bases, framed from base 1. After removal of 5 bases from V and 4 bases from J, the junction retains 4 bases not matched to a gene. Per the germline V gene, SNHLY is the CDR1 and FYNNEI is the CDR2. Receptor libraries were prepared by the immunoSEQ multiplex PCR assay. In most patients, genomic DNA was isolated using the Qiagen DNeasy Blood and Tissue Kit and sent frozen to Adaptive Biotechnologies for TCR sequencing. For most patients, high-throughput TCR-beta CDR3 sequencing of genomic DNA was performed by Adaptive Biotechnologies. The authors' pipeline ran thus. Adaptive's ImmunoSEQ software supplied the TCR sequencing data for about 18 patients, while MiXCR and VDJtools were used to process a few other patients. CD4 versus CD8 sorting errors were corrected by removing sequences found in both subsets at a frequency ratio below 5:1. CDR3 nucleotide sequences shared between donor and recipient were removed because the origin of such sequences could not be assigned. To count as alloreactive, a clone needed at least 2-fold expansion over unstimulated cells and a minimum CFSE-low frequency of 0.002% (template counts) or 0.001% (read counts). Clones detected in sequenced pre-transplant spleen, lymph node, or MLR CFSE-low populations of the donor or recipient were defined as mappable. Cumulative frequency of alloreactive clones was calculated as a percentage of all sequences weighted by copy number. TCRdb took over this immuneACCESS table, retaining in-frame rearrangements with V and J assigned. Such tables are incomplete; in checked studies, under half of the missing clones stem from an unresolved V gene, and the remainder is unexplained. V and J calls and clone size follow that table, whereas D and trimming were derived from the DNA. A total of tens of thousands of clones appear in this sample, about 89% of them only once. The top ten clonotypes cover about 6.3% of the sample.

Material: unstimulated CD8+ T cells sorted from spleen or lymph node cells, obtained before intestinal transplant. The rearrangement joined TRBV2 to TRBJ2-1, and 14 junction bases match TRBD2. The TCR was taken from a human donor who received an intestinal transplant. The CDR3: CASSTGLAGGYNEQFF. At the DNA level, the sequence is TGTGCCAGCAGTACCGGACTAGCGGGGGGTTACAATGAGCAGTTCTTC.